This passage covers 19 T cell receptor beta chains from one sample sequenced in a study of blood T cell repertoires in COVID-19. Repertoires were generated with immunoSEQ multiplex PCR, while TCRdb's copy carries only in-frame clones and drops some. The table includes under 300,000 clones, 85% to 95% detected once. Sequencing input: peripheral blood. The receptors here all came from a man aged 25 to 40 with COVID-19, enrolled during active disease.

The chain recombines TRBV27 with TRBJ1-2; 7 bases align to TRBD1. Trimming took 6 bases from V and 4 from J; bases not matched to a gene: 2. The germline V gene encodes CDR1 MNHEY and CDR2 SMNVEV (reference sequence). The CDR3 runs 12 residues. The CDR3 nucleotides read TGTGCCAGCAGGACAGGGTCCTATGGCTACACCTTC. Protein sequence: CASRTGSYGYTF.

The V and J genes are TRBV7-3 and TRBJ1-2; TRBD1 might be the D (5 bases). The CDR3 spans 15 residues. The germline CDR1 and CDR2 sequences are SGHTA and FQGTGA. The V end was cut by 0 bases, the J end by 8 bases, with 16 bases between. The CDR3: CASSLTPAGIGGYTF. The CDR3 coding sequence is TGTGCCAGCAGCTTAACTCCCGCAGGGATAGGGGGCTACACCTTC.

The V call is TRBV2, the J call TRBJ2-3; 7 nucleotides align to TRBD1. Germline lookup yields CDR1 SNHLY and CDR2 FYNNEI. Trimming cost V 10 bases and J 4 bases; bases outside gene matches: 11. There are 14 residues in the CDR3. CDR3 loop: CATITGAAADTQYF. CDR3 nucleotides: TGTGCCACCATAACAGGGGCGGCGGCAGATACGCAGTATTTT.

This clone was picked up one time. V gene TRBV5-1 combines with J gene TRBJ2-7, with a tentative D call TRBD1 (5 bases). From germline, CDR1 is SGHRS and CDR2 YFSETQ. The CDR3 consists of 15 residues. Trimming took 4 bases from V and 4 from J, leaving 18 bases between them. The CDR3 spells CASSGAQGGPYEQYF. The DNA for the CDR3 is TGCGCCAGCAGCGGGGCGCAGGGTGGGCCGTACGAGCAGTACTTC. Using reference TRBV5-1 and TRBJ2-7 for the parts outside the CDR3, the full variable domain is KAGVTQTPRYLIKTRGQQVTLSCSPISGHRSVSWYQQTPGQGLQFLFEYFSETQRNKGNFPGRFSGRQFSNSRSEMNVSTLELGDSALYLCASSGAQGGPYEQYFGPGTRLTVT.

The V gene is TRBV5-1, the J gene TRBJ1-4, with TRBD1 matching over 10 bases. The CDR3 consists of 17 residues. Germline assignment: CDR1 SGHRS and CDR2 YFSETQ. The J segment lost 4 bases and the V segment lost 3 bases, leaving 9 bases of the junction unmatched. This CDR3 is CASSWSDRGLDNEKLFF. The CDR3 nucleotides read TGCGCCAGCAGCTGGAGTGACAGGGGGCTTGATAATGAAAAACTGTTTTTT.

This clone was recorded once. This chain uses TRBV25-1 with TRBJ1-2; D perhaps matches TRBD1 (5 bases). The germline V and J ends were trimmed by 5 bases and 8 bases, with 12 bases remaining between them. Germline lookup yields CDR1 MGHDK and CDR2 SYGVNS. CDR3 length: 12 amino acids. The CDR3 nucleotides are TGTGCCAGCAGTTGGGGCCTAGGAGGCTACACCTTC. The encoded protein is CASSWGLGGYTF.

This chain connects TRBV7-2 to TRBJ1-1; D is possibly TRBD1 (6 bases). This CDR3 contains 14 residues. V lost 5 bases, J lost 7 bases, and 17 bases lay in between. CDR1 is SGHTA, CDR2 FQGNSA, per germline. CDR3 in DNA: TGTGCCAGCAGCGCACTCATGGACAGTGTTGAAGCTTTCTTT. Amino acids: CASSALMDSVEAFF.

V and J are TRBV7-9 and TRBJ1-5; D may be TRBD1 (6 bases). Germline CDR1 is SEHNR and CDR2 is FQNEAQ (reference sequence). Trimming cost V 3 bases and J 3 bases, with 15 bases left between them. This CDR3 is 16 amino acids long. CDR3 sequence (DNA): TGTGCCAGCAGCTTCGGACAGACCCTCATCAATCAGCCCCAGCATTTT. It is translated as CASSFGQTLINQPQHF.

CDR3 region: CASSVDAGGSSYEQYF. Here the CDR3 DNA reads TGTGCCAGCAGCGTAGATGCGGGGGGCAGCTCCTACGAGCAGTACTTC. V and J are TRBV9 and TRBJ2-7; TRBD2 matches at 8 bases. In germline, CDR1 is SGDLS, CDR2 YYNGEE. The V segment lost 0 bases and the J segment 0 bases; nucleotides outside the gene matches: 5. This CDR3 spans 16 amino acids.

V and J are TRBV10-3 and TRBJ2-4, with 7 bases lining up with TRBD1. Per germline, CDR1 ENHRY and CDR2 SYGVKD. V dropped 6 bases and J dropped 7; count of bases not matched to a gene: 9. This CDR3 contains 14 residues. CDR3 protein: CAISGTGVGNIQYF. The CDR3 DNA follows: TGTGCCATCAGCGGAACAGGGGTGGGGAACATTCAGTACTTC.

This chain links TRBV7-2 with TRBJ2-2, with D possibly TRBD2 on 5 matching bases. The CDR3 is 13 amino acids. CDR1 and CDR2 (germline): SGHTA, FQGNSA. The V and J ends lost 8 bases and 1 base respectively, with 8 bases between them. CDR3 DNA sequence: TGTGCCAGCTCTAGCCGGAACACCGGGGAGCTGTTTTTT. Protein sequence: CASSSRNTGELFF.

This chain joins TRBV6-5 and TRBJ2-1; TRBD2 aligns across 9 bases. CDR1 and CDR2 from the germline V gene are MNHEY and SVGAGI. The CDR3 is 15 residues long. Unmatched junction bases numbered 7, after V lost 6 bases and J lost 4 bases. This chain's CDR3 is CASSRGAGGYNEQFF. CDR3 in DNA: TGTGCCAGCAGCCGAGGAGCGGGGGGTTACAATGAGCAGTTCTTC.

In DNA form, the CDR3 reads TGCGCCAGCAGCTTGGCTACCTGGGACACCGACACTGAAGCTTTCTTT. This encodes CASSLATWDTDTEAFF. The rearrangement links TRBV5-1 to TRBJ1-1, with TRBD1 as a possible D gene (6 bases). Germline assignment: CDR1 SGHRS and CDR2 YFSETQ. CDR3 length: 16 amino acids. V was pared by 0 bases and J by 3 bases, with 15 bases between.

The V gene is TRBV19, the J gene TRBJ2-1; 15 bases line up with TRBD2. After removal of 3 bases from V and 8 bases from J, the junction contained 2 bases not matched to a gene. From germline, CDR1 is LNHDA and CDR2 SQIVND (reference sequence). The CDR3 is 15 amino acids. The CDR3 reads CASSIWTSGRDEQFF. DNA for the CDR3: TGTGCCAGTAGTATTTGGACTAGCGGGAGGGATGAGCAGTTCTTC.

The DNA of the CDR3 is TGTGCCAGCAGCCTACGGCCCCGGGGAGGTGGCACTGAAGCTTTCTTT. Protein product: CASSLRPRGGGTEAFF. J is TRBJ1-1 and V is TRBV6-2 or TRBV6-3; D unresolved. V dropped 6 bases and J dropped 4 bases, with 21 bases sitting between them. The CDR3 runs to 16 residues. The germline V gene has CDR1 MNHEY and CDR2 SVGEGT.

The V and J genes are TRBV12-3 or TRBV12-4 and TRBJ1-4; weak D call: TRBD1 (6 bases). This CDR3 comprises 13 residues. V lost 6 bases and J lost 6, with 11 bases in between. CDR3 in amino acids: CASSPGTHEKLFF. CDR3 DNA: TGTGCCAGCAGCCCGGGGACACATGAAAAACTGTTTTTT.

V usage is TRBV2 and J usage is TRBJ1-5; the match to TRBD1 covers 8 bases. This CDR3 has 15 residues. V trimming: 6 bases; J trimming: 1 base; junction bases outside the gene matches: 5. CDR1 and CDR2 from the germline V gene are SNHLY and FYNNEI. The CDR3 nucleotides read TGTGCCAGCAGCGGAACAGGGGGGAGCAATCAGCCCCAGCATTTT. Protein product: CASSGTGGSNQPQHF.

The chain employs TRBV7-2 and TRBJ1-2; a possible D gene is TRBD1 (5 bases). The CDR3 is 13 residues long. The germline CDR1 and CDR2 sequences are SGHTA and FQGNSA. Trimming shortened V by 6 bases and J by 4 bases, and 12 bases separated the two germline ends. In DNA form, the CDR3 reads TGTGCCAGCAGGACCGGACACCTCTATGGCTACACCTTC. This encodes CASRTGHLYGYTF.

The rearrangement joins TRBV5-1 to TRBJ1-6; TRBD1 matches at 8 bases. With 4 bases clipped from V and 18 bases from J, the junction kept 9 bases outside the gene matches. The CDR3 spans 12 residues. Germline V lookup: CDR1 SGHRS, CDR2 YFSETQ. CDR3 DNA sequence: TGCGCCAGCAGCAGAGACAGGGGCCTTCACCACTTT. Translated, it gives CASSRDRGLHHF.